What follows are 9 T cell receptor beta chains derived from one specimen sequenced in a study of shared clonotypes between healthy human individuals (dated by TCRdb to about 2020). The receptor library was made with the immunoSEQ multiplex PCR assay. The table was pulled from immuneACCESS by TCRdb, which kept in-frame rearrangements only. Such tables lose some clones; where checked, under half of the loss comes from unresolved V genes, and the rest has no known cause. For this sample there are about 2,100,000 clones; roughly 91% appear just once. Jointly, the top ten make up around 1.7% of the sample. CD8 naive samples were CD45RO-negative cells positively selected for CCR7, giving a CD45RA+CCR7+ population that excluded TemRA cells. Material for sequencing was naive CD8+ T cells from PBMCs. The cell subset or site tag for this specimen amounts to: CD45RA+CCR7+. These TCRs come from a man between 18 and 35 years old in good health. Some clones in this sample may be carry-over from other donors' samples.

The gene calls are TRBV7-2 and TRBJ1-2, with D perhaps matching TRBD1 (6 bases). The CDR3 consists of 16 residues. The germline CDR1 and CDR2 sequences are SGHTA and FQGNSA. V lost 5 bases and J lost 8, with 24 bases in between. This CDR3 is CASSDSMTGNPIGYTF. The CDR3 DNA is TGTGCCAGCAGCGATTCCATGACAGGAAATCCTATCGGCTACACCTTC.

V gene TRBV6-5 combines with J gene TRBJ2-7, with 10 bases matching TRBD1. The CDR3 runs to 14 residues. J gave up 5 bases and V 2 bases, and 3 bases lay outside the gene matches. Germline values: CDR1 MNHEY, CDR2 SVGAGI. In DNA, the CDR3 is TGTGCCAGCAGTTACCAGGGACAGGGGAACGAGCAGTACTTC. Amino acids: CASSYQGQGNEQYF.

V and J are TRBV4-2 and TRBJ1-2; TRBD1 matches at 9 bases. Germline-derived CDR1 and CDR2 are LGHNA and YNFKEQ. This CDR3 region has 16 residues. The trim removed 5 bases at V and 3 bases at J, leaving 10 bases unmatched. CDR3 sequence reads: CASSEFQGQGDYGYTF. In DNA, the CDR3 is TGTGCCAGCAGCGAGTTCCAGGGACAGGGCGACTATGGCTACACCTTC.

V usage is TRBV19 and J usage is TRBJ2-1; tentative D call: TRBD1 (6 bases). Trimming removed 5 bases from V and 0 bases from J, with 11 bases in between. The germline CDR1 and CDR2 sequences are LNHDA and SQIVND (reference sequence). The CDR3 is 15 residues long. The CDR3 sequence: CASSEGGSSYNEQFF. Written as DNA, the CDR3 is TGTGCCAGTAGTGAAGGGGGTAGCTCCTACAATGAGCAGTTCTTC.

With respect to this clone: Other DNA sequences in this specimen translate into the identical CDR3. This rearrangement joins TRBV6-1 to TRBJ2-7; possible D gene TRBD2, 7 bases. Germline CDR1 is MNHNS and CDR2 is SASEGT. The CDR3 is 15 residues long. The V end was cut by 2 bases, the J end by 2 bases, with 13 bases between. The chain's CDR3 is CASSEYSGGPYEQYF. CDR3 sequence (DNA): TGTGCCAGCAGTGAATATTCCGGGGGGCCCTACGAGCAGTACTTC.

The chain links TRBV27 to TRBJ2-7; 12 positions agree with TRBD2. V trimming: 6 bases; J trimming: 3 bases; junction bases outside the gene matches: 3. The CDR3 has 14 residues. Germline lookup yields CDR1 MNHEY and CDR2 SMNVEV (reference sequence). The CDR3 spells CASRELAGGYEQYF. The CDR3 nucleotides read TGTGCCAGCAGAGAACTAGCGGGAGGCTACGAGCAGTACTTC.

The CDR3 here is CASSPGGLGNQPQHF. The CDR3 DNA is TGTGCCAGCAGCCCAGGGGGACTGGGCAATCAGCCCCAGCATTTT. The chain uses TRBV27 and TRBJ1-5; 7 bases map to TRBD1. The CDR3 totals 15 residues. The germline gives CDR1 MNHEY, CDR2 SMNVEV (reference sequence). V dropped 6 bases and J dropped 2; count of bases not matched to a gene: 7.

The CDR3 spells CASTPEGINSYNEQFF. For the CDR3, the DNA is TGTGCCAGTACTCCCGAGGGGATTAACTCCTACAATGAGCAGTTCTTC. This sequence joins TRBV19 and TRBJ2-1; D might be TRBD1 or TRBD2, each matching 5 bases. There are 16 residues in the CDR3. With 7 bases removed from V and 0 bases from J, the gap between germline ends came to 16 bases. CDR1 LNHDA and CDR2 SQIVND come from the germline V gene (reference sequence).

The rearrangement uses TRBV4-1 and TRBJ2-1; maybe TRBD2 (6 bases). CDR1 and CDR2 (germline): MGHRA, YSYEKL. V gave up 4 bases and J gave up 10 bases, with 23 bases separating them. This CDR3 has 16 amino acids. The CDR3, as DNA: TGCGCCAGCAGCCGGAACCCGGGACTCCTACCTCCCGAGCAGTTCTTC. This translates into CASSRNPGLLPPEQFF.